This TCR beta chain was observed in a study of blood T cell repertoires in COVID-19. Study-level background: Acute and convalescent COVID-19 specimens originated in the United States, Italy and Spain. T cells, B-cell-depleted T cells, or PBMCs provided the cDNA or gDNA that served as material.

In the case of this clone: The junction departs from germline at one end; a sequencing error may be responsible.

TCRdb's copy holds only in-frame clones and misses some; the assay was immunoSEQ multiplex PCR. The sample contains a few hundred thousand clones, around 85% of which appear only once. This CDR3 spans 13 amino acids. Per the germline V gene, CDR1 is MNHEY and CDR2 is SVGAGI. The source of this sequence is a young woman who had recovered from COVID-19. Sequencing input: peripheral blood. The chain carries TRBV6-5 and TRBJ2-5, with D perhaps TRBD1 (6 bases). The chain's CDR3 is CASSNSRGETQYF. Written as DNA, the CDR3 is TGTGCCAGCAGTAACTCAAGGGGGGAGACCCAGTACTTC.